One and the same sample provided the 17 T cell receptor beta chains below, sequenced in a study of regulatory T cells in long-lasting Graves disease. Time point noted: newly diagnosed GD, antithyroid drugs for less than 3 months. Scientists built the TCR library using RNA that was extracted from PBMCs. Building of the TCR beta libraries involved iRepertoire HTBI primers and Arm-PCR of CDR3 regions. MiXCR, run by TCRdb on the multiplex PCR reads, gives a single entry per CDR3 protein. The sample lists about 530,000 distinct CDR3 sequences; roughly 16% were seen once. In addition, the sample was reused for a study of T cells in Graves' hyperthyroidism and ophthalmopathy.

The input for sequencing was peripheral blood mononuclear cells (PBMCs), taken at new diagnosis, from a patient treated with antithyroid drugs. The receptor source for this set is a woman aged 35-65 years with Graves disease.

The chain uses TRBV6-1 and TRBJ2-5, with 12 bases identical to TRBD2. CDR1 MNHNS and CDR2 SASEGT come from the germline V gene. The V segment lost 6 bases and the J segment 1 base; nucleotides outside the gene matches: 9. The CDR3 length is 17 residues. The CDR3 nucleotides read TGTGCCAGCAGCCCTACTAGCGGGGGGTCATTCCAAGAGACCCAGTACTTC. It is translated as CASSPTSGGSFQETQYF.

This clonotype was seen ten or more times. V is TRBV12-3 or TRBV12-4 and J is TRBJ1-1; D remains unclear. V lost 3 bases to trimming and J lost 4 bases, with 9 bases between them. The CDR3 totals 13 residues. The CDR3 DNA is TGTGCCAGCAGTTTCGGGGATGGCACTGAAGCTTTCTTT. It encodes CASSFGDGTEAFF.

This clonotype was seen more than once but under ten times. The V call is TRBV5-1, the J call TRBJ2-5; tentative D call: TRBD2 (6 bases). Per the germline V gene, CDR1 is SGHRS and CDR2 is YFSETQ. The CDR3 covers 16 residues. Trimming shortened V by 0 bases and J by 1 base, and 13 bases separated the two germline ends. The CDR3 DNA reads as TGCGCCAGCAGCTTGGCCGAGGGAGGCACCCAAGAGACCCAGTACTTC. It yields the protein CASSLAEGGTQETQYF.

This sequence joins TRBV28 and TRBJ2-3; D perhaps matches TRBD2 (6 bases). V was pared by 7 bases and J by 2 bases, with 22 bases between. Germline values: CDR1 MDHEN, CDR2 SYDVKM. CDR3 size: 17 residues. CDR3 in DNA: TGTGCCAGCATCCTCGCTCCCGGGACTGGCACCACAGATACGCAGTATTTT. This encodes CASILAPGTGTTDTQYF.

For this clonotype: The junction differs from germline at one of its ends, possibly a read error. The J gene is TRBJ2-2, the V gene TRBV12-3 or TRBV12-4, with D possibly being TRBD1 or TRBD2 (5 bases each). The CDR3 has 14 amino acids. The CDR3 nucleotides read TGTGCCAGCAGTTCGGGACGGGGAGCCGGTGAGCTGTTTTTT. Protein sequence: CASSSGRGAGELFF.

This clonotype has ten or more counts. The rearrangement joins TRBV12-3 or TRBV12-4 to TRBJ1-4, with D uncertain. This CDR3 has 18 residues. V shed 0 bases and J shed 0 bases, with 14 bases lying between them. CDR3 residues: CASSLAVYGGTTNEKLFF. In DNA, the CDR3 is TGTGCCAGCAGTTTAGCGGTATACGGAGGGACAACTAATGAAAAACTGTTTTTT.

The chain couples TRBV3-1 to TRBJ1-4; TRBD1 might be the D (5 bases). V was pared by 1 base and J by 7 bases, with 16 bases between. The length of the CDR3 is 16 residues. The V gene's germline CDR1 is LGHDT and CDR2 YNNKEL (reference sequence). CDR3 coding DNA: TGTGCCAGCAGCCAAGCGGGCGGGGGAGGATTTGAAAAACTGTTTTTT. Amino acid sequence: CASSQAGGGGFEKLFF. Full variable domain (missing parts from reference TRBV3-1 and TRBJ1-4): DTAVSQTPKYLVTQMGNDKSIKCEQNLGHDTMYWYKQDSKKFLKIMFSYNNKELIINETVPNRFSPKSPDKAHLNLHINSLELGDSAVYFCASSQAGGGGFEKLFFGSGTQLSVL.

The chain recombines TRBV6-1 with TRBJ1-1; no reliable D call. V gave up 6 bases and J gave up 6 bases, with 20 bases separating them. Germline V gene data show CDR1 as MNHNS and CDR2 as SASEGT. The CDR3 is 15 amino acids. The CDR3 loop is CASRLSLLVSPEAFF. The DNA of the CDR3 is TGTGCCAGCAGGCTCTCCTTACTGGTTAGCCCTGAAGCTTTCTTT.

This clonotype was observed a few times. The rearrangement links TRBV6-1 to TRBJ1-2; TRBD1 is a possible D gene (5 bases). The CDR3 contains 18 residues. The V gene's germline CDR1 is MNHNS and CDR2 SASEGT. The V end was cut by 8 bases, the J end by 1 base, with 26 bases between. The CDR3 coding sequence is TGTGCCAGCTGCTCTAACTGGTTACAACTCAGGGATAACTATGGCTACACCTTC. Translating gives CASCSNWLQLRDNYGYTF.

This clonotype was observed a few times. The V and J genes are TRBV10-3 and TRBJ2-1; tentatively, D is TRBD1 or TRBD2 (7 bases each). Germline assignment: CDR1 ENHRY and CDR2 SYGVKD. There are 21 residues in the CDR3. Trimming cost V 3 bases and J 0 bases, with 27 bases left between them. The CDR3, as DNA: TGTGCCATCAGTGAAAAGGGGGCGCCGGCCCGGGGGGCGATCTCCTACAATGAGCAGTTCTTC. This encodes CAISEKGAPARGAISYNEQFF.

This clonotype was counted a few times. The rearrangement links TRBV5-6 to TRBJ2-6; D is ambiguous. Germline V CDR1 and CDR2: SGHDT, YYEEEE. With 4 bases removed from V and 2 bases from J, the gap between germline ends came to 7 bases. The CDR3 spans 14 residues. The CDR3 DNA reads as TGTGCCAGCAGCCCCGGTCCTGGGGCCAACGTCCTGACTTTC. Encoded protein: CASSPGPGANVLTF.

In its sample, this clonotype was seen many times. The V and J genes are TRBV6-9 and TRBJ1-4, with a tentative D call TRBD1 (6 bases). Germline V gene data show CDR1 as MNHGY and CDR2 as SVAAGI. This CDR3 spans 16 amino acids. V was shortened by 4 bases and J by 3 bases, with 15 bases between the two germline ends. The CDR3 spells CASSFPGVVSNEKLFF. The CDR3 DNA is TGTGCCAGCAGTTTCCCAGGGGTGGTGTCTAATGAAAAACTGTTTTTT.

This clonotype was observed at least ten times. V usage is TRBV29-1 and J usage is TRBJ2-3; D is uncertain. Trimming took off 6 bases at V and 1 base at J, with 17 bases between the two ends. Per germline, CDR1 SQVTM and CDR2 ANQGSEA. The CDR3 has 15 amino acids. The CDR3 reads CSVLRSSVGTDTQYF. In DNA form, the CDR3 reads TGCAGCGTCCTCAGAAGTTCGGTTGGCACAGATACGCAGTATTTT.

The table lists this clonotype with a few counts. The chain has TRBV20-1 and TRBJ1-2; unclear D gene. The CDR3 runs 15 residues. CDR1 DFQATT and CDR2 SNEGSKA come from the germline V gene (reference sequence). The V gene lost 0 bases and the J gene lost 2 bases, with 13 bases spanning the gap. The CDR3 reads CSARDHGRPNYGYTF. In DNA form, the CDR3 reads TGCAGTGCTAGAGATCACGGACGCCCGAACTATGGCTACACCTTC.

This clonotype turned up a few times. CDR3 DNA sequence: TGTGCCAGTAGTATCGACCGGGACGGCAGGAAGACCCAGCATTTT. Translation: CASSIDRDGRKTQHF. V gene TRBV19 combines with J gene TRBJ1-5; possibly TRBD1 for D (5 bases). Germline lookup yields CDR1 LNHDA and CDR2 SQIVND (reference sequence). Trimming took 3 bases from V and 11 from J, leaving 20 bases between them. This CDR3 contains 15 residues.

This clonotype was seen many times. The CDR3 spells CASSFQGPSRHEQYF. In DNA form, the CDR3 reads TGTGCCAGCAGCTTCCAAGGACCGAGCAGGCACGAGCAGTACTTC. The V and J genes are TRBV6-1 and TRBJ2-7; D gene unclear. Germline assignment: CDR1 MNHNS and CDR2 SASEGT. The germline V and J ends were trimmed by 6 bases and 5 bases, with 20 bases remaining between them. CDR3 length: 15 residues.

V usage is TRBV10-3 and J usage is TRBJ2-3; no clear D. The V end lost 3 bases, the J end lost 4 bases, and 17 bases lay between the germline ends. Germline CDR1 reads ENHRY; CDR2 reads SYGVKD. There are 16 residues in the CDR3. The DNA for the CDR3 is TGTGCCATCAGTGACCCCTCTCCGGGCAGCGCAGATACGCAGTATTTT. Its protein product is CAISDPSPGSADTQYF.